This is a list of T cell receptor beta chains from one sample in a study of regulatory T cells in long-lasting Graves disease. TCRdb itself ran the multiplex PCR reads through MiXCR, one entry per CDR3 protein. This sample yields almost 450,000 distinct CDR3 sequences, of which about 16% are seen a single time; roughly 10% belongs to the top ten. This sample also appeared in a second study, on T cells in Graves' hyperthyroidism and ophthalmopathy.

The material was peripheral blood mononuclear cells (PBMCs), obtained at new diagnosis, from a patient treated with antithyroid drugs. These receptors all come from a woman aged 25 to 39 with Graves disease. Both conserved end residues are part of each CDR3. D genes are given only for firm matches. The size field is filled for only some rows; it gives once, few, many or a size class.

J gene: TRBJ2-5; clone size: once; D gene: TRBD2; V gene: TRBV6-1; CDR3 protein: CASSERTASGRAYQETQYF; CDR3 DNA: TGTGCCAGCAGTGAAAGAACGGCTAGCGGGAGGGCCTACCAAGAGACCCAGTACTTC
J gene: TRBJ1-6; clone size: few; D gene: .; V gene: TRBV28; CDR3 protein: CASSLWGPSPLHF; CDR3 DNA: TGTGCCAGCAGTTTGTGGGGGCCTTCACCCCTCCACTTT
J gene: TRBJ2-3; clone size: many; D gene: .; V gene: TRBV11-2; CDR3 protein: CASSSEYLSTDTQYF; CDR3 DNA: TGTGCCAGCAGCTCGGAGTATCTCAGCACAGATACGCAGTATTTT
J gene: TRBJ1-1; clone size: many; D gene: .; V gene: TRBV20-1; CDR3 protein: CSAHFGGPGTEAFF; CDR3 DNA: TGCAGTGCCCATTTTGGGGGGCCGGGCACTGAAGCTTTCTTT
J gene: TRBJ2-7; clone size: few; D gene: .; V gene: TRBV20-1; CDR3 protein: CSASNRRLPCEQYF; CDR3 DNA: TGCAGTGCTAGTAACAGGAGACTCCCCTGCGAGCAGTACTTC
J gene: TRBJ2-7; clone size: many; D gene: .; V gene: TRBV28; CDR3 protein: CASSLVPGLSLEQYF; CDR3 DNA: TGTGCCAGCAGTTTAGTTCCAGGGCTTTCACTCGAGCAGTACTTC
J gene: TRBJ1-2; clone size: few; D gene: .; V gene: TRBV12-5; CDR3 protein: CASGPRYGYTF; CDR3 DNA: TGTGCTAGTGGTCCCAGGTATGGCTACACCTTC
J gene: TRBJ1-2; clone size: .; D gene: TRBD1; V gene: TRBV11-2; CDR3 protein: CASSLTRGGQDVYGYTF; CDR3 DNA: TGTGCCAGCAGCTTGACCCGCGGGGGACAGGACGTCTATGGCTACACCTTC
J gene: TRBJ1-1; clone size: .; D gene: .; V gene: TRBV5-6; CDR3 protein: CASRRDRAYTEAFF; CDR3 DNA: TGTGCCAGCAGACGCGACAGAGCTTACACTGAAGCTTTCTTT
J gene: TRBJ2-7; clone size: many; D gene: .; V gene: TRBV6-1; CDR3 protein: CASMQGYEQYF; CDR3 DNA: TGTGCCAGCATGCAGGGGTACGAGCAGTACTTC
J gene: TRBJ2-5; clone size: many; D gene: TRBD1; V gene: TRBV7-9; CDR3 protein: CASSPPPGQGQETQYF; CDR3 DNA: TGTGCCAGCAGCCCACCGCCGGGACAGGGCCAAGAGACCCAGTACTTC
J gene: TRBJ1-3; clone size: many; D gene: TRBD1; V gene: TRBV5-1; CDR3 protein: CASSSRGAQGFGNTIYF; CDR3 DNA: TGCGCCAGCAGCTCGAGAGGTGCACAGGGGTTTGGAAACACCATATATTTT
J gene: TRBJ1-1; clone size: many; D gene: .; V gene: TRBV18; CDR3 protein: CASSPQRGNTEAFF; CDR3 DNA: TGTGCCAGCTCACCGCAAAGGGGGAACACTGAAGCTTTCTTT
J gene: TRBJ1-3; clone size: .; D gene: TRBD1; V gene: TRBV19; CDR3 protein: CASSNRGSHFSGNTIYF; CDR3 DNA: TGTGCCAGTAGCAACAGGGGCTCTCACTTCTCTGGAAACACCATATATTTT
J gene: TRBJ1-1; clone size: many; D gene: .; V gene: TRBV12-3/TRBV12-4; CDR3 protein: CAIFEGLNTEAFF; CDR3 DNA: TGTGCCATCTTCGAGGGCCTAAACACTGAAGCTTTCTTT
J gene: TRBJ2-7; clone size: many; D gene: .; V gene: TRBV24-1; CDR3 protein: CATSDGYGRTYEQYF; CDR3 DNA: TGTGCCACCAGTGATGGGTATGGCCGGACTTACGAGCAGTACTTC
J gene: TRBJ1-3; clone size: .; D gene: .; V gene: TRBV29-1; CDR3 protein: CSVEKGIGNTIYF; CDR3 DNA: TGCAGCGTTGAGAAGGGAATTGGAAACACCATATATTTT
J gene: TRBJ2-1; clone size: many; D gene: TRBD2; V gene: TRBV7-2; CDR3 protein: CASSLAASGRGRDEQFF; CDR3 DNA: TGTGCCAGCAGCTTAGCGGCTAGCGGGAGGGGCCGGGATGAGCAGTTCTTC
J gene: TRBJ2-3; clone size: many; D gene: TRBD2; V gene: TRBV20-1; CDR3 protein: CSARAAREGADTQYF; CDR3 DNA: TGCAGTGCTAGAGCGGCGCGGGAGGGCGCAGATACGCAGTATTTT
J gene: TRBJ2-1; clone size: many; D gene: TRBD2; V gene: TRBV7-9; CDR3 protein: CASFTTGTSGRGEQFF; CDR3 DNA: TGTGCCAGCTTTACTACCGGGACTAGCGGGAGGGGTGAGCAGTTCTTC
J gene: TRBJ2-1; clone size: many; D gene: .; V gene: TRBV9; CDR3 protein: CASSVHPNEQFF; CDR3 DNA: TGTGCCAGCAGCGTCCACCCTAATGAGCAGTTCTTC
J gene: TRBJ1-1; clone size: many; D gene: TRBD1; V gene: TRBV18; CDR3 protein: CASSPSRQGGTEAFF; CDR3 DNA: TGTGCCAGCTCACCAAGCCGACAGGGAGGAACTGAAGCTTTCTTT
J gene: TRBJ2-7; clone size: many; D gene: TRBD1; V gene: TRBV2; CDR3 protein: CASRIPGQGSGSYEQYF; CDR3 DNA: TGTGCCAGCAGGATCCCGGGACAGGGTTCCGGCTCCTACGAGCAGTACTTC
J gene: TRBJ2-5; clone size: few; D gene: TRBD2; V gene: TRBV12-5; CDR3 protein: CASGPPGLAGQETQYF; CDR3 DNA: TGTGCTAGTGGTCCCCCGGGACTAGCGGGACAAGAGACCCAGTACTTC
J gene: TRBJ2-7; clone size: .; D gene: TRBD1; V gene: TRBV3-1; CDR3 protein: CASSQGGTGVREQYF; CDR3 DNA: TGTGCCAGCAGCCAAGGGGGGACAGGGGTCCGCGAGCAGTACTTC
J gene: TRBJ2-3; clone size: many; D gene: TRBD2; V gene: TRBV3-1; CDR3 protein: CASSLGGAGTDTQYF; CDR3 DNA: TGTGCCAGCAGCCTGGGAGGGGCCGGCACAGATACGCAGTATTTT
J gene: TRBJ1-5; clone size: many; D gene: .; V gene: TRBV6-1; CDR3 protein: CASSTPAGDQPQHF; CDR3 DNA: TGTGCCAGCAGCACACCGGCGGGGGACCAGCCCCAGCATTTT
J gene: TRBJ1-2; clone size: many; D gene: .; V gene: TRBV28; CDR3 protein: CASNLGGRANYGYTF; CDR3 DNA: TGTGCCAGCAACTTAGGCGGGAGAGCTAACTATGGCTACACCTTC
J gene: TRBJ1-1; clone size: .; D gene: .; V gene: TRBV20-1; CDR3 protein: CSARGEGGLDSEAFF; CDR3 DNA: TGCAGTGCTAGAGGGGAAGGGGGGCTGGACTCTGAAGCTTTCTTT
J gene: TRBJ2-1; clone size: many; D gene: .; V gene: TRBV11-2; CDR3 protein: CASSPIADSYNEQFF; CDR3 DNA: TGTGCCAGCAGCCCAATAGCGGACTCCTACAATGAGCAGTTCTTC
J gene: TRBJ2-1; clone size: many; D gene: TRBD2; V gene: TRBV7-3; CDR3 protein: CASSLMGRGGHNEQFF; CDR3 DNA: TGTGCCAGCAGCTTAATGGGCCGGGGGGGGCACAATGAGCAGTTCTTC
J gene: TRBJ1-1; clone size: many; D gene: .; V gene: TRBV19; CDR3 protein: CASKVGYVQGGLNTEAFF; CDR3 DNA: TGTGCCAGTAAAGTAGGATACGTACAGGGCGGACTGAACACTGAAGCTTTCTTT
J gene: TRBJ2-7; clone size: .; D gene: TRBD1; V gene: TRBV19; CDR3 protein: CASSMAGTAYEQYF; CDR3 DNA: TGTGCCAGTAGTATGGCCGGGACAGCCTACGAGCAGTACTTC
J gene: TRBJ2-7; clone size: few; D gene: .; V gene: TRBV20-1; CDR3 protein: CSAISPVGPYEQYF; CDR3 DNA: TGCAGTGCTATTTCCCCCGTGGGGCCCTACGAGCAGTACTTC
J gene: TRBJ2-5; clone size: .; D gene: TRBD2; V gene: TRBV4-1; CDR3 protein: CASSQDASGKTETQYF; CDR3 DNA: TGCGCCAGCAGCCAAGATGCTAGCGGGAAGACGGAGACCCAGTACTTC
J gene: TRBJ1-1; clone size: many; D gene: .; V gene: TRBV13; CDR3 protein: CASSLVKGGMNTEAFF; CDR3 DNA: TGTGCCAGCAGCCTGGTTAAGGGGGGGATGAACACTGAAGCTTTCTTT
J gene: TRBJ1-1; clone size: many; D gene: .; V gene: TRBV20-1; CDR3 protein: CSAMTQGLINTEAFF; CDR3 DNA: TGCAGTGCAATGACGCAGGGTTTAATAAACACTGAAGCTTTCTTT
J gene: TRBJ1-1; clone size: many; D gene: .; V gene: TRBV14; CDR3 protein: CASSQDLGSLAFF; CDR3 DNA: TGTGCCAGCAGCCAAGATCTCGGGAGCTTAGCTTTCTTT
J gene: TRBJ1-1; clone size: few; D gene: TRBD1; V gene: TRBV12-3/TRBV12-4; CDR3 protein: CASSLGGADTEASF; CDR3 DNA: TGTGCCAGCAGCCTAGGGGGCGCCGACACTGAAGCTTCCTTT
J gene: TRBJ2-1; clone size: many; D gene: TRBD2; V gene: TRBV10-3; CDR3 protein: CAISESRVATSGGNEQFF; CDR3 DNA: TGTGCCATCAGTGAGTCGAGAGTAGCTACTAGCGGGGGCAATGAGCAGTTCTTC
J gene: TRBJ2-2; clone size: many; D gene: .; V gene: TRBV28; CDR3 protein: CASRLLGGTGELFF; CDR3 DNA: TGTGCCAGCAGGCTTCTCGGGGGCACCGGGGAGCTGTTTTTT
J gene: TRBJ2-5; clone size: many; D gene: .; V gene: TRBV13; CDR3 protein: CASSLRARQETQYF; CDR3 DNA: TGTGCCAGCAGCTTAAGGGCTAGACAAGAGACCCAGTACTTC
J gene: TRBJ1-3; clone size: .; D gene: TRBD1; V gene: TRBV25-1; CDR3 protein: CASYGTGGRIRGNTIYF; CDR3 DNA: TGTGCCAGCTACGGGACAGGGGGCAGGATACGTGGAAACACCATATATTTT
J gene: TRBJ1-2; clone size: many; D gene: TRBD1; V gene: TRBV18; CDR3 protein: CASSPTGDGMDGYTF; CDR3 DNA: TGTGCCAGCTCACCGACAGGGGATGGTATGGATGGCTACACCTTC
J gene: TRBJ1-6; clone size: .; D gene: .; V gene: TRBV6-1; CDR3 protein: CASSIPGPNSPLHF; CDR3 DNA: TGTGCCAGCAGTATACCGGGACCTAATTCACCCCTCCACTTT
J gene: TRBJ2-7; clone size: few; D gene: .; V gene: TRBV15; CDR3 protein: CATSRGSGSSYEQYF; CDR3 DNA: TGTGCCACCAGCAGAGGCAGCGGTAGCTCCTACGAGCAGTACTTC
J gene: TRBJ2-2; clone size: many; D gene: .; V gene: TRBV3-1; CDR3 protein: CASSQGPQGTGELFF; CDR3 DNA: TGTGCCAGCAGCCAAGGCCCACAGGGCACCGGGGAGCTGTTTTTT